This T cell receptor (beta chain) stems from a study of beta chain features in type 1 diabetes (dated by TCRdb to 2016 to 2019). Looking at the study overall: Mean age, gender distribution, total cell number and subset yield were not different between patients and healthy donors. A total of 107,917,701 sorted cells were examined across all samples, and a strong correlation was observed between cell number per subset and RNA yield. Whereas all 30 or so donors provided naive and central memory subsets, regulatory and stem cell-like memory subsets were isolated from just 8 patients and about 8 healthy donors. The study compared the TCRB repertoires of sorted circulating CD4+ T cell subsets in recently diagnosed type 1 diabetes patients with those in matched healthy donors.

Counted from cysteine to phenylalanine, this CDR3 has 15 amino acids. Solely the CDR3 DNA is kept, with 45 bases framed from the first base. V loses 6 bases at its end and J loses 6 bases; junction bases beyond the gene matches: 14. Taken from the germline V gene, the CDR1 and CDR2 loops are MNHEY and SVGAGI. Beyond this particular receptor, the publication reports: In all four CD4+ subsets, TCRB CDR3 length was moderately but significantly shorter in type 1 diabetes patients. At VDJ recombination sites, type 1 diabetes patients had fewer insertions and more deleted nucleotides, which implies abnormalities in thymic rearrangement. Because small numbers of individuals were included in the HLA sub-analyses, any influence of HLA type on TCRB rearrangement was left unresolved. Naive, central memory and regulatory TCRB repertoires appeared more similar among patients than among healthy donors. Because cDNA was sequenced instead of genomic DNA, highly expressing activated cells could be over-represented, though the groups showed no difference in activation or CD3 levels. Shorter templates might be favored by PCR, yet because patient and control samples were amplified and corrected together, any such skew would affect both groups equally.

Each donor gave one peripheral blood draw, averaging roughly 100 mL, which was collected into heparinised tubes. A BD FACSAria II was used to sort naive, central memory, regulatory and stem cell-like memory CD4+ T cells with a panel that included CD45RO, CCR7, CD25, CD127, CD95 and CD27. Every sorted population had a purity above 95%. PBMCs were isolated immediately by Lymphoprep density gradient centrifugation and stained directly without culture. So that batch effects would be minimized, each experiment stained and sorted samples in pairs, pairing one healthy donor with one patient. In regard to this clone: This receptor's antigen is unknown. Base qualities are missing; no much larger clone stands one base away.

The entire amount of isolated RNA was reverse transcribed using the High Capacity cDNA Reverse Transcription Kit, so the sequenced TCRB transcripts were expressed ones. Deep immunoSEQ sequencing was performed on naive, central memory and regulatory T cell samples, with an average of about 3.57 million total reads per sample. Sorted cells were lysed in RLT buffer, and RNA was extracted using DNase-treated RNeasy Micro or Mini kits according to cell number. To prevent cross-contamination, every cell subset was processed on its own, while patient and healthy donor samples were processed together. The immunoSEQ multiplex PCR was used to amplify TCRB sequences from cDNA, generating 87-bp fragments that spanned the CDR3 region. Amplicons were sequenced on the Illumina HiSeq platform. Under the source paper's analysis protocol: Synthetic template baselines were used to correct PCR bias computationally, reads within Hamming distance 2 were collapsed together, and singletons that could not be merged were discarded. Reads were aligned against IMGT to assign V, D and J genes, CDR3 length and insertions or deletions at six rearrangement sites. Within each subset, clonotype counts were normalized to sorted cell number, and only after that were true diversity and Gini coefficients computed with the tcR R package. The overlap coefficient, calculated on TCRB nucleotide sequences, was used to quantify repertoire sharing. As a proxy for the pre-selection repertoire, out-of-frame TCRB sequences from naive cells were analyzed. The source is immuneACCESS, and TCRdb retained only in-frame sequences with V and J called. Part of the clones is not carried over; for the studies checked, unresolved V genes explain less than half of this, and the remainder is unexplained. V, J and clone size were drawn from that table, and D and trimming were deduced from the DNA. This sample is represented by 400,000 to 450,000 clones; roughly 14% of them were singletons. The biggest ten clones account for 0.035% to 0.045% of the sample.

The receptor was derived from a man aged 30 to 39 in good health. The specimen was naive CD4+ T cells from blood. According to the study, the label for this sample's cell subset or site signals: true naive CD4+ T cells. The chain uses TRBV6-5 and TRBJ2-7; TRBD1 agrees with 7 junctional bases. The nucleotides read TGTGCCAGCAGCCGACCGGGACAGTCGATTTTCGAGCAGTACTTC. It translates as CASSRPGQSIFEQYF.